This T cell receptor (beta chain) originates from a study of shared clonotypes between healthy human individuals (dated by TCRdb to 2020 to 2022). About the full investigation: A few men and a couple of women, aged 18 to 49 years, made up the cohort. For each donor, CD4 naive and CD4 memory were each given three plates, CD8 naive was given two plates, and CD8 memory was given one plate. To estimate repertoire size and how much clonotype sharing occurs between individuals, the study deeply sequenced the blood TCR repertoires of about 5 healthy adults. To increase sequencing depth and limit assay-specific biases, TCR repertoire library preparation and sequencing were carried out by different laboratories using diverse techniques. Per donor, leukapheresis produced somewhere between about 0.8 and 9.5 billion PBMCs.

CD8 naive samples were CD45RO-negative cells positively selected for CCR7, giving a CD45RA+CCR7+ population that excluded TemRA cells. The donors were healthy, HIV-negative adults who had no recently reported acute infections or vaccinations. Only Caucasian adults living in Nashville, Tennessee, USA were represented among the donors. Blood was obtained by leukapheresis, after which PBMCs were separated by Ficoll-Histopaque density gradient centrifugation and cryopreserved in liquid nitrogen vapor phase. Analytical flow cytometry was used to check the purity and quantity of every magnetically sorted T cell population. From each sorted fraction, genomic DNA was isolated and quantified by UV absorbance on a Nanodrop 2000c. Regarding this clone: The specificity of this receptor is unknown. Base qualities are not recorded, but no much larger clone differs from it by a single base.

From cysteine to phenylalanine, the CDR3 is 11 amino acids long. Only CDR3 DNA is held: 33 bases, read in frame from base 1. CDR1 and CDR2 were assigned from the germline V gene as SGHTA and FQGTGA. V was cut back by 8 bases and J by 2 bases, leaving a gap of 4 bases between them. Using the deep immunoSEQ assay, multiplex PCR amplified TCR CDR3 regions from genomic DNA. Genomic DNA extracted from each cell subset was distributed evenly over all wells of several immunoSEQ 96-well plates, and each plate served as one replicate. For sorted subsets, roughly 200 ng of genomic DNA, equivalent to some 30,000 T cell genomes, went into each replicate PCR. The purified libraries were quantified using a Qubit 3.0 fluorometer, sized with a Bioanalyzer 2100, and then quantified again using the KAPA Library Quantification kit. Every immunoSEQ 96-well plate was sequenced on a separate single-read 150-cycle Illumina NextSeq 550 flow cell. The study's own analysis went as follows. Because only junctional sequences without quality scores were contained in the immunoSEQ output, filtering matching that applied to full-length reads could not be performed. To assign V/J genes and CDR3, sequences were annotated using PyIR, a Python wrapper for IgBLAST v1.9, with IMGT germline references. Reads were filtered out if the reads had weak V/J assignments (E-value above 1e-6), no CDR3, stop codons, out-of-frame junctions, or ambiguous translated residues. V3J clonotypes were defined as sequences sharing an identical inferred V gene, J gene, and CDR3 amino acid sequence. The percentage overlap between two repertoires was calculated by dividing the number of shared unique clonotypes by the size of the smaller repertoire. Repertoire richness was assessed with RTK rarefaction, the Chao1 estimator, and Recon v2.1 estimates of unobserved clonotypes. Generation probabilities for all TCRbeta clonotypes obtained by the gDNA method from a few donors were computed using OLGA. TCRdb re-hosts the immuneACCESS table, in-frame sequences only. Its copies lack some clones; in the studies checked, an unresolved V gene accounts for under half of them, and the cause for the rest is not known. V and J calls and clone size are as listed in that table; D and trimming were resolved from the DNA. The table for this sample lists 2 million to 2.5 million clones; about 92% of them were counted only once. The ten biggest clones cover 1.5% to 2% of the sample.

Summary of the overall study and its limitations: Across several donors, 4.5% to 6.5% of naive CD4, over 3% of naive CD8, about 2.3% of memory CD4, and 0.4% of memory CD8 clonotypes were shared. Naive subsets generally had larger estimated clonotype richness than memory subsets did. Even with the large sequencing depth, rarefaction of the sorted-subset datasets indicated that sequencing was incomplete. The genetic and exposure-history diversity represented was limited by the small number of donors. Based on pairwise subsampling, the degree of clonotype sharing among donors was expected to be affected by sequencing depth. Sampling was limited to blood, and TCR repertoires in tissue likely differ from TCR repertoires in blood. Compared with non-shared clonotypes, the clonotypes found in all four sorted-subset donors had higher generation probabilities.

Sequenced material: naive CD8+ T cells from PBMCs. The cell subset or site label here, explained by the study, means: CD45RA+CCR7+. The chain uses TRBV7-3 and TRBJ1-3; no D gene can be assigned with confidence. This receptor was taken from a man aged 18 to 29 in good health. Some clones in this sample may be carry-over from other donors' samples. In nucleotides, the sequence is TGTGCCAGCCGTCCTGGAAACACCATATATTTT. Its translation reads: CASRPGNTIYF.